The entry that follows covers one T cell receptor (beta chain) sequence. This clone has more than one count but fewer than ten. Its binding antigen is unknown. Nothing much larger sits one base from this clone, and base qualities are not available. The germline V gene gives CDR1 as SGHVS and CDR2 as FQNEAQ. The germline V and J ends show losses of 0 bases and 3 bases respectively, and no gene match explains 2 bases of the junction. CDR3 length: 15 amino acids, cysteine to phenylalanine. The CDR3 DNA has 45 bases and is translated from base 1. Using the deep immunoSEQ assay, TCR CDR3 regions were amplified from genomic DNA by multiplex PCR. Extracted genomic DNA from each cell subset was distributed evenly across all wells of several immunoSEQ 96-well plates, and each plate was treated as a replicate. Each replicate PCR for sorted subsets received around 210 ng genomic DNA, equal to around 32,000 T cell genomes. Purified libraries were quantified with a Qubit 3.0 fluorometer, sized on a Bioanalyzer 2100, and re-quantified with the KAPA Library Quantification kit. Each immunoSEQ 96-well plate was sequenced on its own single-read 150-cycle Illumina NextSeq 550 flow cell. In the source study's methods: Because only junctional sequences without quality scores were contained in the immunoSEQ output, filtering matching that applied to full-length reads could not be performed. Sequences were annotated with PyIR, a Python wrapper for IgBLAST v1.9, using IMGT germline references to assign V/J genes and CDR3. Reads with weak V/J assignments (E-value above 1e-6), missing CDR3, stop codons, out-of-frame junctions, or ambiguous translated residues were removed. A V3J clonotype was defined by an identical inferred V gene, J gene, and CDR3 amino acid sequence. Percentage overlap between repertoires was calculated by dividing the number of shared unique clonotypes by the size of the smaller repertoire. RTK rarefaction, the Chao1 estimator, and Recon v2.1 estimates of unobserved clonotypes were used to assess repertoire richness. For all TCRbeta clonotypes obtained by the gDNA method from a few donors, generation probabilities were computed with OLGA. This is the immuneACCESS table as TCRdb keeps it, with only in-frame sequences that have V and J called. A part of the clones is gone; compared with another copy, unresolved V genes explain less than half, and the rest is unexplained. The D gene and trimming were derived from the DNA, and the V and J assignments and clone size from that table. This sample comprises some 900,000 clones, less than 85% of them detected only once. Jointly, the top ten make up over 1.3% of the sample.

Healthy HIV-negative adults with no recently reported acute infections or vaccinations were included as donors. All donors were Caucasian adults living in Nashville, Tennessee, USA. CD4+ T cells were enriched by magnetic negative selection, after which naive cells were positively selected on CD45RA and the negative fraction was taken as the memory subset. After blood collection by leukapheresis, PBMCs were isolated using Ficoll-Histopaque density gradient centrifugation and then cryopreserved in the vapor phase of liquid nitrogen. Purity and quantity of every magnetically sorted T cell population were checked by analytical flow cytometry. From each sorted fraction, genomic DNA was isolated and quantified by UV absorbance on a Nanodrop 2000c. The sample originates from a study of shared clonotypes between healthy human individuals (dated by TCRdb to the early 2020s). Background on the whole study: The cohort included three men and two women between 18 and 49 years of age. Libraries were prepared and TCR repertoires were sequenced by different laboratories using diverse techniques, in order to increase sequencing depth and limit assay-specific biases. Between about 0.8 and 8.9 billion PBMCs per donor were obtained by leukapheresis. The study deeply sequenced blood TCR repertoires of about 5 healthy adults to estimate repertoire size and the extent of clonotype sharing between individuals. For each donor, three plates each were used for CD4 naive and CD4 memory, two plates were used for CD8 naive, and one plate was used for CD8 memory.

The study at large found these results: When a handful of donors were compared, the shared fraction of clonotypes was roughly 4.8% for naive CD4, more than 3% for naive CD8, 2.3% for memory CD4, and about 0.36% for memory CD8. Pairwise subsampling indicated that sequencing depth was expected to affect the degree of clonotype sharing among donors. Sampling was restricted to blood, and TCR repertoires in tissue are likely to differ from TCR repertoires in blood. Rarefaction of sorted-subset datasets indicated incomplete sequencing despite the large sequencing depth. Because the study included a small number of donors, the genetic and exposure-history diversity represented was limited. Estimated clonotype richness was generally larger for naive than for memory subsets. Higher generation probabilities were observed for clonotypes shared by all four sorted-subset donors than for non-shared clonotypes.

The sample taken for sequencing was memory CD4+ T cells sorted from blood. In the paper's terms, the cell subset or site label means: CD45RA-negative fraction. The rearranged segments are TRBV7-8 and TRBJ2-1, with 7 bases aligning to TRBD2. The TCR comes from a man aged 18 to 29 in good health. The sequenced DNA is TGTGCCAGCAGCTTAGCGGGAGGGCTCTACAATGAGCAGTTCTTC. Its translation reads: CASSLAGGLYNEQFF.